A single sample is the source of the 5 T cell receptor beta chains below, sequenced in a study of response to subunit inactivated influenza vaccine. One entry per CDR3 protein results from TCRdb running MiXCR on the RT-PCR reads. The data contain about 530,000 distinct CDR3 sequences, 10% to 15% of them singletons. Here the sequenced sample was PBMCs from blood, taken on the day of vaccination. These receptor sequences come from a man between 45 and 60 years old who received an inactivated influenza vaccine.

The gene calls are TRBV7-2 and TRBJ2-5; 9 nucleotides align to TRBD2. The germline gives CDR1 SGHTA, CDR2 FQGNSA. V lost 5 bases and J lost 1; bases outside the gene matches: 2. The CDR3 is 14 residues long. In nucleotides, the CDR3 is TGTGCCAGCAGCACTAGCGGGCTCCAAGAGACCCAGTACTTC. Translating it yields CASSTSGLQETQYF.

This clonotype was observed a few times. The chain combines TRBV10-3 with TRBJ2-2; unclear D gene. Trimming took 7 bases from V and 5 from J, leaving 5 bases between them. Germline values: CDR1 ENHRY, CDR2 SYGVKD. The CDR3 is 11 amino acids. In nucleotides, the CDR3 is TGTGCCATCACGGAGACCGGGGAGCTGTTTTTT. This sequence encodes CAITETGELFF.

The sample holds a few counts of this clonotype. The DNA for the CDR3 is TGTGCCATCAGTGGCGAGGGGCGCGGGGGCACAGATACGCAGTATTTT. It encodes CAISGEGRGGTDTQYF. The rearrangement uses TRBV10-3 and TRBJ2-3; tentative D call: TRBD2 (6 bases). The V gene's germline CDR1 is ENHRY and CDR2 SYGVKD. V lost 4 bases to trimming and J lost 1 base, with 15 bases between them. The CDR3 has 16 amino acids.

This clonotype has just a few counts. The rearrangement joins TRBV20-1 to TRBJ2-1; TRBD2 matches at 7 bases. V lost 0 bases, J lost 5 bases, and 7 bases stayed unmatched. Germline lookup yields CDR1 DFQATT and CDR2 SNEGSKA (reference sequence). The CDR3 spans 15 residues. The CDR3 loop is CSARDLRGVNNEQFF. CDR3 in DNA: TGCAGTGCTAGAGATTTACGGGGGGTCAACAATGAGCAGTTCTTC.

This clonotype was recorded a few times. CDR3 bases: TGTGCCAGCAGCCAAGACTTGGGGACTAGCAGTTACAATGAGCAGTTCTTC. Translated: CASSQDLGTSSYNEQFF. This chain connects TRBV14 to TRBJ2-1; 9 bases are shared with TRBD2. Trimming took 0 bases from V and 4 from J; bases not matched to a gene: 7. CDR1 is SGHDN and CDR2 is FVKESK in the germline V gene. This CDR3 is built from 17 residues.